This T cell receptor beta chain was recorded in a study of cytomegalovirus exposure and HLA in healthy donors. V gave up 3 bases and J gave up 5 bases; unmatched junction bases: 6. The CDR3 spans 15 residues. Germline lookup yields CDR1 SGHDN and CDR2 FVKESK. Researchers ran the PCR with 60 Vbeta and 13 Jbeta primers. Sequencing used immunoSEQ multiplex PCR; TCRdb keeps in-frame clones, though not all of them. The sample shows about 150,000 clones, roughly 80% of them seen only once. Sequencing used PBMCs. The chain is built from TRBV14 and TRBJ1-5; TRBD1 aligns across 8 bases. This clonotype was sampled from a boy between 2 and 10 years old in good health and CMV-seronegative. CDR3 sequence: CASSQLVTGDQPQHF. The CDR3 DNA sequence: TGTGCCAGCAGCCAGCTCGTGACAGGGGATCAGCCCCAGCATTTT.